The 20 T cell receptor beta chains in this list originate from one sample, sequenced in a study of T cell responses to AZD1222 COVID-19 vaccine. Only in-frame clones appear in the TCRdb table, and some are missing; sequencing was by immunoSEQ multiplex PCR. Counted here are 95,000 to 150,000 clones, roughly 90% occurring once; the ten biggest clones make up roughly 1.6%. The specimen was peripheral blood, collected on day 0 of AZD1222 vaccination. These receptors were obtained from an adult in good health.

The genes are TRBV28 and TRBJ1-1, with a tentative D call TRBD1 (5 bases). The V gene's germline CDR1 is MDHEN and CDR2 SYDVKM. With 2 bases removed from V and 1 base from J, the gap between germline ends came to 8 bases. The CDR3 covers 14 residues. For the CDR3, the DNA is TGTGCCAGCAGTTTAGATAGGGGGAACACTGAAGCTTTCTTT. Translating it yields CASSLDRGNTEAFF.

This clone occurred a few times. V and J are TRBV7-3 and TRBJ1-5; D call uncertain. The CDR3 length is 13 residues. CDR1 is SGHTA, CDR2 FQGTGA, per germline. Trimming removed 5 bases from V and 4 bases from J, with 9 bases in between. The CDR3 sequence: CASSRHGNQPQHF. The DNA of the CDR3 is TGTGCCAGCAGCAGGCACGGAAATCAGCCCCAGCATTTT.

The gene calls are TRBV21-1 and TRBJ2-7; the listed D gene, TRBD1, was not tested against the DNA. TRBV21-1 is recorded as a pseudogene. The CDR3 length is 16 residues. The CDR3 coding sequence is TGTGCCAGCAGCTTCCGGGACAGGGTCTTCCCCTACGAGCAGTACTTC. Translated, it gives CASSFRDRVFPYEQYF.

The V and J genes are TRBV29-1 and TRBJ2-1; D could derive from TRBD1 or TRBD2 (7 bases each). Germline V gives CDR1 SQVTM, CDR2 ANQGSEA. This CDR3 is built from 17 residues. The V end lost 6 bases, the J end lost 4 bases, and 25 bases lay between the germline ends. In nucleotides, the CDR3 is TGCAGCGTGAGCGGGACAGACGGGGGTAAGCCGTACAATGAGCAGTTCTTC. It is translated as CSVSGTDGGKPYNEQFF.

The rearrangement joins TRBV5-6 to TRBJ1-5, with D perhaps TRBD1 (6 bases). Trimming cost V 3 bases and J 6 bases, with 10 bases left between them. From germline, CDR1 is SGHDT and CDR2 YYEEEE. This CDR3 is built from 13 residues. The CDR3 protein is CASSSGTTQPQHF. CDR3 sequence (DNA): TGTGCCAGCAGCTCCGGGACAACTCAGCCCCAGCATTTT.

The chain is built from TRBV3-1 (or the pseudogene TRBV3-2) and TRBJ1-1; D ambiguous. Deletions cut 1 base from V and 3 bases from J, with 6 bases between. Germline loops: CDR1 LGHDT, CDR2 YNNKEL (reference sequence). This CDR3 is 13 amino acids long. CDR3 amino acids: CASSQGWDTEAFF. CDR3 nucleotides: TGTGCCAGCAGCCAAGGCTGGGACACTGAAGCTTTCTTT.

This rearrangement joins TRBV2 to TRBJ1-2; 7 bases align to TRBD1. V lost 7 bases and J lost 6; bases outside the gene matches: 8. Germline V gene data show CDR1 as SNHLY and CDR2 as FYNNEI. The CDR3 runs 13 residues. Here the CDR3 DNA reads TGTGCCAGCATTGGACAGGTTCCCCATGGCTACACCTTC. Protein product: CASIGQVPHGYTF.

The rearrangement links TRBV5-1 to TRBJ1-1; D ambiguous. The CDR3 runs 15 residues. V dropped 4 bases and J dropped 1 base, with 14 bases sitting between them. The germline CDR1 and CDR2 sequences are SGHRS and YFSETQ. The CDR3, as DNA: TGCGCCAGCAGCAAACTATCGTTGGGGAACACTGAAGCTTTCTTT. Its protein product is CASSKLSLGNTEAFF.

This sequence joins TRBV7-3 and TRBJ2-7; D unclear. V gave up 5 bases and J gave up 3 bases, with 8 bases separating them. CDR1 is SGHTA, CDR2 FQGTGA, per germline. CDR3 length equals 12 residues. The CDR3 spells CASSQVGYEQYF. The CDR3 DNA sequence: TGTGCCAGCAGCCAAGTGGGCTACGAGCAGTACTTC.

The chain employs TRBV6-2 or TRBV6-3 and TRBJ1-1, with a possible D match to TRBD1 (5 bases). V shed 2 bases and J shed 6 bases, with 13 bases lying between them. The CDR3 totals 14 residues. Germline-derived CDR1 and CDR2 are MNHEY and SVGEGT. The CDR3 DNA follows: TGTGCCAGCAGTTACCAGGGACGAAGGTCTGAAGCTTTCTTT. Encoded protein: CASSYQGRRSEAFF.

V is TRBV7-8 and J is TRBJ2-3; TRBD2 agrees at 12 bases. The V segment lost 6 bases and the J segment 7 bases; nucleotides outside the gene matches: 11. The CDR3 loop spans 16 amino acids. Germline assignment: CDR1 SGHVS and CDR2 FQNEAQ. The CDR3 here is CASRPRGLAGFNTQYF. Here the CDR3 DNA reads TGTGCCAGCAGGCCCCGAGGACTAGCGGGATTTAATACGCAGTATTTT.

The chain has TRBV5-1 and TRBJ2-7, with unresolved D. V lost 4 bases to trimming and J lost 0 bases, with 11 bases between them. This CDR3 has 14 residues. In germline, CDR1 is SGHRS, CDR2 YFSETQ. The CDR3 DNA reads as TGCGCCAGCAGCCCTATTGAAAACTCCTACGAGCAGTACTTC. It specifies CASSPIENSYEQYF.

This chain connects TRBV19 to TRBJ1-5, with TRBD1 identical over 8 bases. The CDR3 loop spans 14 amino acids. The J segment lost 6 bases and the V segment lost 3 bases, leaving 4 bases of the junction unmatched. Germline assignment: CDR1 LNHDA and CDR2 SQIVND (reference sequence). This chain's CDR3 is CASSMDRVFQPQHF. The CDR3 DNA reads TGTGCCAGTAGTATGGACAGGGTGTTTCAGCCCCAGCATTTT. Using reference TRBV19 and TRBJ1-5 for the parts outside the CDR3, the full variable domain is DGGITQSPKYLFRKEGQNVTLSCEQNLNHDAMYWYRQDPGQGLRLIYYSQIVNDFQKGDIAEGYSVSREKKESFPLTVTSAQKNPTAFYLCASSMDRVFQPQHFGDGTRLSIL.

The rearrangement links TRBV2 to TRBJ2-7; 8 bases map to TRBD2. The CDR3 runs to 14 residues. The germline V gene encodes CDR1 SNHLY and CDR2 FYNNEI. V shed 5 bases, J shed 4 bases, and the junction held 7 bases outside the gene matches. The CDR3 sequence is CASSIPGLDYEQYF. DNA for the CDR3: TGTGCCAGCAGTATACCGGGACTAGATTACGAGCAGTACTTC.

The chain uses TRBV3-1 (or the pseudogene TRBV3-2) and TRBJ2-7, with D possibly being TRBD2 (7 bases). The CDR3 contains 18 residues. Trimming pared 2 bases from V and 2 bases from J, leaving 22 bases between. Germline values: CDR1 LGHDT, CDR2 YNNKEL (reference sequence). The CDR3 is CASSQYPVGGGLAYEQYF. In DNA form, the CDR3 reads TGTGCCAGCAGCCAATACCCAGTGGGGGGGGGCTTGGCCTACGAGCAGTACTTC.

The genes are TRBV6-6 and TRBJ1-6; 9 bases line up with TRBD1. There are 15 residues in the CDR3. V lost 6 bases to trimming and J lost 0 bases; unmatched junction nucleotides: 0. From germline, CDR1 is MNHNY and CDR2 SVGAGI (reference sequence). DNA of the CDR3: TGTGCCAGCAGGGACAGGGGCTCCTATAATTCACCCCTCCACTTT. This translates into CASRDRGSYNSPLHF.

The V and J genes are TRBV11-3 and TRBJ2-7; perhaps TRBD2 as D (5 bases). V dropped 5 bases and J dropped 0 bases, with 17 bases sitting between them. The germline gives CDR1 SGHNT, CDR2 YENEEA. This CDR3 has 16 amino acids. The CDR3 region is CASSQQTEAFSYEQYF. CDR3 nucleotide sequence: TGTGCCAGCAGCCAACAGACGGAGGCCTTCTCCTACGAGCAGTACTTC.

The chain joins TRBV4-3 to TRBJ2-1; 9 positions agree with TRBD1. The CDR3 is 15 amino acids. The V and J ends lost 8 bases and 5 bases, in that order; junction bases with no gene match: 10. CDR1 and CDR2 (germline): LGHNA, YSLEER. CDR3 in amino acids: CASSQGQGNNNEQFF. The CDR3 DNA reads TGCGCCAGCTCACAGGGACAGGGAAACAACAATGAGCAGTTCTTC.

The J gene is TRBJ2-2, the V gene TRBV28; possibly TRBD1 for D (6 bases). The CDR3 has 18 amino acids. V dropped 4 bases and J dropped 3 bases, with 21 bases sitting between them. Germline V gene lookup returns CDR1 MDHEN and CDR2 SYDVKM. CDR3 bases: TGTGCCAGCAGTTCTCCGGGACACCCGAGTGGGGACACCGGGGAGCTGTTTTTT. Amino acids: CASSSPGHPSGDTGELFF.

V gene TRBV12-5 combines with J gene TRBJ1-2; D is unclear. The CDR3 has 12 amino acids. V lost 8 bases, J lost 5 bases, and 12 bases lay in between. In germline, CDR1 is LGHNT, CDR2 FRNRAP. CDR3 sequence (DNA): TGTGCTAGTAACTGGGGAGAGTATGGCTACACCTTC. It encodes CASNWGEYGYTF.